This T cell receptor beta chain was found in a study of Graves' ophthalmopathy and Graves' hyperthyroidism listed by TCRdb under 2018. In terms of the full investigation: Peripheral blood was collected before any treatment was given, at the time of initial diagnosis. TCR beta repertoire signatures were used to distinguish Graves' ophthalmopathy from Graves' hyperthyroidism and to predict progression to ophthalmopathy. In total, around 140 blood samples were TCR-sequenced: approximately 42 ophthalmopathy, roughly 80 hyperthyroidism and approximately 17 hyperthyroidism-to-ophthalmopathy patients. A discovery set of 100 patients (43 ophthalmopathy, 55 to 65 stable hyperthyroidism) was enrolled to explore V-J signatures distinguishing ophthalmopathy from hyperthyroidism. For independent validation, a separate cohort was made up of 18 to 20 hyperthyroidism patients plus 17 patients who later progressed from hyperthyroidism to ophthalmopathy. T-cell repertoires of thyroid tissue and blood were compared in five or six hyperthyroidism patients. Following sample collection, hyperthyroidism patients were given methimazole at a starting dose of 30 mg daily, and ophthalmopathy patients were given high-dose intravenous methylprednisolone. The roughly 91 discovery patients were randomly split 7:3 into training and test sets. Findings and caveats that apply to the study as a whole: The 13-signature model separated ophthalmopathy from stable hyperthyroidism with roughly 88% sensitivity and roughly 84% specificity in cross-validation, and 80%/75% in the test set. Sample size was not statistically predetermined, and group allocation was not concealed from the investigators. Among expanded thyroid clonotypes with frequency above 0.001, most also showed up in blood, which suggests that blood repertoires may reflect the thyroid immune response. In validation, the model predicted ophthalmopathy progression with about 70% sensitivity and roughly 78% specificity; approximately 12 predicted patients were CT-confirmed with GO in a median of 6.5 months.

Comments on this clonotype: Its antigen is not yet known. Nothing much larger sits one base from this clone, and base qualities are not available.

For repertoire sequencing, the TCR beta CDR3 regions were amplified from RNA transcripts. A first-round RT-PCR used HTBI primers with the Qiagen OneStep RT-PCR kit, followed by a second-round multiplex PCR, size selection and purification. Sequencing of the libraries was carried out on an Illumina HiSeq2000 in paired-end mode with 100 bp reads. The authors processed their data as follows. SOAPnuke was used for read processing, and reads with adapters, uncalled bases, a mean Phred below 15, or no exact constant-primer or identifier match were discarded. COPE v1.2.5 was used to merge high-quality paired reads. Each unique nucleotide sequence was defined as a clonotype, and clonotypes were aligned to IMGT TRB V, D and J references with MiTCR v1.1. Analysis was restricted to V-J combinations with a frequency above 0.0001, which covered roughly 99% of repertoires. For each V-J combination, a TCR clonal expansion and chaos score was defined as the ratio of F50 clonal expansion to chaos observed in the TCRdist matrix. Features were reduced by Welch's t-statistics and random forest to some 13 V-J combinations, which fed a naive Bayes classifier. Thyroid-blood repertoire similarity was quantified with the Morisita-Horn index. TCRdb handled the public reads itself, with Q25 trimming in fastp and clone calling in MiXCR, and kept productive beta chains. Duplicate CDR3 protein sequences are folded into a single record with the most common DNA and genes. The V and J calls, along with clone size, are taken from TCRdb and not from the paper's own processing. Present in this sample are roughly 170,000 distinct CDR3 sequences, about two fifths of which were seen just once. The ten largest clones capture about 9.5% of the sample.

Ophthalmopathy patients were characterized by moderately to severely active disease, a Clinical Activity Score of at least 3, a NOSPECS grade of at least 4, and a disease duration under 3 months. Patients were excluded if they had other autoimmune diseases, uncontrolled infections, pregnancy or lactation. Clinical symptoms, serum thyroxine, TRAb, thyroid ultrasound and orbital computed tomography were used for diagnosis. PBMCs were isolated from roughly 10 ml of fresh peripheral blood by Ficoll-Paque density gradient centrifugation. Total RNA was extracted using Trizol reagent, and RNA quality was checked on an Agilent 2100 Bioanalyzer. Counted from cysteine to phenylalanine, this CDR3 has 12 amino acids. Only CDR3 DNA is held: 36 bases, read in frame from base 1. CDR1 and CDR2, looked up from the germline V gene (reference sequence), are LNHDA and SQIVND. V sheds 10 bases and J sheds 1 base, leaving 10 bases between their ends.

The TCR comes from a man aged 25-45 years with Graves' ophthalmopathy. Donor details come from another sample of the same person, matched by shared clones. Sequenced material: peripheral blood. The chain is encoded by TRBV19 joined to TRBJ1-1; D gene: possibly TRBD1, on 5 matching bases. The CDR3 corresponds to CAIGTPNTEAFF. The bases read TGTGCCATAGGGACGCCGAACACTGAAGCTTTCTTT. The CDR3, completed at both ends by the reference TRBV19 and TRBJ1-1 genes, gives the full variable domain DGGITQSPKYLFRKEGQNVTLSCEQNLNHDAMYWYRQDPGQGLRLIYYSQIVNDFQKGDIAEGYSVSREKKESFPLTVTSAQKNPTAFYLCAIGTPNTEAFFGQGTRLTVV.